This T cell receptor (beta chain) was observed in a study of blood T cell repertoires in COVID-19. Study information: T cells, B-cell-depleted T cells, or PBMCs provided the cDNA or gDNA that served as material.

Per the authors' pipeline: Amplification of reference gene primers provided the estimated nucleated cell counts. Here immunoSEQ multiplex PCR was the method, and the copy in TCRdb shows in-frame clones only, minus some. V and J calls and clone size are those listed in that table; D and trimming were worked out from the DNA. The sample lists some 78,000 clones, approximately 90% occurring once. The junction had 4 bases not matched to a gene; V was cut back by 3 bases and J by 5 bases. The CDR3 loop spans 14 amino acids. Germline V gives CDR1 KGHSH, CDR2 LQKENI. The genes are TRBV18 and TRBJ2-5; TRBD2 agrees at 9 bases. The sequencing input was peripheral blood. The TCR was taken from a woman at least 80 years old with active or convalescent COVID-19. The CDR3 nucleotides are TGTGCCAGCTCACCGATAGCGGGGGAGGAGACCCAGTACTTC. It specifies CASSPIAGEETQYF.